The 27 T cell receptor beta chains listed next were all sequenced from one sample in a study of tissue T cells after allogeneic stem cell transplantation. Measured with immunoSEQ multiplex PCR; TCRdb has only the in-frame clones, and not every one. The sample carries 5,500 to 8,000 clones, less than 60% recorded once. Time point reported: mouse harvest day 7 after allogeneic transplant. Tail vein injection delivered 10^7 T-cell-depleted bone marrow cells and 10^6 splenic CD5+ T cells. Sequenced sample: lymph node tissue. These receptors were collected from a female BALB/c mouse given C57BL/6 T cells with graft-versus-host disease after an allogeneic hematopoietic cell transplant.

This clone was counted a few times. Any gene name here is a mouse gene name. CDR3 sequence reads: CASSLSGGYEQYF. The sequenced CDR3 bases are TGTGCCAGCAGTCTGTCCGGGGGCTATGAACAGTAC. J is TRBJ2-7 and V is TRBV24; D may match TRBD1 or TRBD2 (5 bases each). The read terminates 1 residue ahead of where the CDR3 ends, so the germline J gene completes it. The CDR3 has 13 residues. Per the germline V gene, CDR1 is KGHTA and CDR2 is FRNEEI. Trimming left V 1 base short and J 3 bases short, with 7 bases between.

Notes on this clone: Mouse names are used for the genes. The CDR3 end is not reached by the read, which stops 1 residue before it; the germline J gene fills it in. V usage is TRBV16 and J usage is TRBJ2-5, with D uncertain. Trimming took 1 base from V and 2 from J, leaving 7 bases between them. This CDR3 region has 14 residues. Looked up from germline, CDR1 is SGHSA and CDR2 is FRNQAP. CDR3 sequence reads: CASSLVGVQDTQYF. The sequenced part of the CDR3 DNA is TGTGCAAGCAGCTTAGTCGGGGTCCAAGACACCCAGTAC.

This clone was counted only a few times. The gene symbols are mouse symbols. The read halts 1 residue ahead of the CDR3 end, with the missing end drawn from the germline J gene. This chain connects TRBV16 to TRBJ1-3, with no clear D. Germline V gene sequence: CDR1 SGHSA, CDR2 FRNQAP. The CDR3 sequence is 14 residues long. Trimming stripped 2 bases from V and 0 bases from J, with 5 bases between. CDR3 DNA (partial): TGTGCAAGCAGCTTACACAATTCTGGAAATACGCTCTAT. Translation gives CASSLHNSGNTLY. The CDR3 reads in full as CASSLHNSGNTLYF.

By sample fraction, this clone is medium-sized (0.01 to 0.1%). Gene labels here are mouse ones. The read comes to an end 1 residue before the CDR3 does, leaving the germline J gene to fill in the end. The chain is built from TRBV16 and TRBJ2-7, with 8 bases aligning to TRBD1. The CDR3 extends over 13 amino acids. The germline V gene has CDR1 SGHSA and CDR2 FRNQAP. The ends lost 2 bases at V and 5 bases at J; junction bases unmatched: 2. The sequenced CDR3 bases are TGTGCAAGCAGCTTACGGACAGGGAATGAACAGTAC. Protein sequence: CASSLRTGNEQY. The full CDR3 is CASSLRTGNEQYF.

This clone came up a few times. Germline and genes: mouse. The CDR3 here is CASGDADWGGAPPYEQYF. The part of the CDR3 DNA that was read is TGTGCCAGCGGTGATGCGGACTGGGGGGGCGCCCCTCCTTATGAACAGTAC. This chain joins TRBV13-2 and TRBJ2-7, with TRBD2 identical over 13 bases. The read is 1 residue too short to cover the CDR3 end, so that end is filled in from the germline J gene. CDR1 is NNHNN and CDR2 is SYGAGS in the germline V gene (reference sequence). This CDR3 is built from 18 residues. The J segment lost 4 bases and the V segment lost 0 bases, leaving 10 bases of the junction unmatched.

Concerning this clone itself: The listed genes are named as in mouse. Read sequence stops 1 residue before the CDR3 end, and the germline J gene provides the missing end. The V gene is TRBV29, the J gene TRBJ1-1, with D perhaps matching TRBD1 (6 bases). CDR1 and CDR2 from the germline V gene are MSHET and SYDVDS. Trimming stripped 3 bases from V and 1 base from J, with 12 bases between. This CDR3 comprises 15 residues. The CDR3 loop reads CASSFLQGRNTEVFF. The DNA read from the CDR3 is TGTGCTAGCAGTTTTTTACAGGGTCGGAACACAGAAGTCTTC.

This clone is judged large. Germline and genes here are mouse. The read ends 1 residue early relative to the CDR3; the germline J gene fills the gap. This rearrangement joins TRBV16 to TRBJ2-7, with 9 bases that match TRBD2. This CDR3 spans 13 amino acids. J was trimmed by 4 bases and V by 5 bases; bases with no gene match: 3. Germline CDR1 and CDR2: SGHSA and FRNQAP. The CDR3 loop reads CASSPWGGYEQYF. The sequenced CDR3 bases are TGTGCAAGCAGCCCCTGGGGGGGGTATGAACAGTAC.

With respect to this clone: Mouse names are used for the genes. Read sequence stops 1 residue before the CDR3 end, and the germline J gene provides the missing end. The chain links TRBV2 to TRBJ1-1, with D maybe TRBD1 (5 bases). The length of the CDR3 is 14 residues. V was pared by 3 bases and J by 1 base, with 9 bases between. Germline V gene lookup returns CDR1 LGHNA and CDR2 YSYQKL. Here the CDR3 reads CASSHPQGNTEVFF. Partial CDR3 DNA: TGTGCCAGCAGCCACCCCCAGGGAAACACAGAAGTCTTC.

This clone came up a few times. Gene names and germline match the mouse. The read ends 1 residue early relative to the CDR3; the germline J gene fills the gap. The chain has TRBV5 and TRBJ2-4; 7 bases agree with TRBD2. CDR1 and CDR2 from the germline V gene are LGHNA and YNLKQL (reference sequence). The CDR3 runs 15 residues. After removal of 2 bases from V and 0 bases from J, the junction contained 2 bases not matched to a gene. CDR3 amino acids: CASSQRTGSQNTLYF. The covered CDR3 bases are TGTGCCAGCAGCCAAAGGACTGGTAGTCAAAACACCTTGTAC.

This clone was counted between two and nine times. Any gene name here is a mouse gene name. The read finishes 1 residue shy of the CDR3 end, and the germline J gene is used to complete it. J is TRBJ2-7 and V is TRBV13-2, with TRBD2 matching over 8 bases. Germline V gene data show CDR1 as NNHNN and CDR2 as SYGAGS (reference sequence). The CDR3 extends over 12 amino acids. Germline trimming cut 0 bases from V and 9 bases from J; bases unmatched to any gene: 2. The CDR3 is CASGDGGGAQYF. Partial CDR3 DNA: TGTGCCAGCGGTGATGGGGGGGGCGCACAGTAC.

On this clone itself: Any gene name here is a mouse gene name. The sequence runs out 1 residue before the end of the CDR3; the remainder is reconstructed from the germline J gene. The chain joins TRBV13-1 to TRBJ1-4; 9 nucleotides line up with TRBD1. The V gene's germline CDR1 is NSHNY and CDR2 SYGAGN. The CDR3 length is 15 residues. V dropped 3 bases and J dropped 3; count of bases not matched to a gene: 3. The CDR3 here is CASSGGQGANERLFF. The CDR3 DNA, read in part, is TGTGCCAGCAGTGGGGGACAGGGAGCCAACGAAAGATTATTT. The full variable domain, in which reference TRBV13-1 and TRBJ1-4 provide the parts outside the CDR3, is EAAVTQSPRNKVTVTGGNVTLSCRQTNSHNYMYWYRQDTGHGLRLIHYSYGAGNLRIGDVPDGYKATRTTQEDFFLLLELASPSQTSLYFCASSGGQGANERLFFGHGTKLSVL.

Points on this clone: The junction does not match germline at one end; this may be a read error. Gene and germline names: mouse. The read terminates 1 residue before the CDR3 end, so the remaining end is supplied by the germline J gene. The chain recombines TRBV13-2 with TRBJ1-2, with D possibly TRBD1 on 5 matching bases. CDR1 is NNHNN, CDR2 SYGAGS, per germline (reference sequence). CDR3 size: 14 residues. The sequenced CDR3 bases are TGTGCCAGCAGTGATGGACACCCAAACTCCGACTACACC. The encoded protein is CASSDGHPNSDYT. The whole CDR3 region reads CASSDGHPNSDYTF.

This clone has a single count. These gene names are mouse names. The sequence runs out 1 residue before the end of the CDR3; the remainder is reconstructed from the germline J gene. Distinct nucleotide sequences in the sample also encode this CDR3. The J gene is TRBJ2-4, the V gene TRBV26; D remains ambiguous. Trimming cost V 0 bases and J 0 bases, with 4 bases left between them. The CDR3 covers 14 residues. Germline CDR1 KGHPV, CDR2 FQNQEV (reference sequence). This CDR3 reads CASSLSTSQNTLYF. The DNA read from the CDR3 is TGTGCCAGCAGTCTGTCCACTAGTCAAAACACCTTGTAC.

With regard to this clone: The gene names given are mouse names. The read gets to within 1 residue of the CDR3 end, and the germline J gene fills in the rest. The chain couples TRBV13-2 to TRBJ2-5; 9 bases are a match to TRBD2. J gave up 4 bases and V 0 bases, and 3 bases lay outside the gene matches. The CDR3 has 15 amino acids. The V gene's germline CDR1 is NNHNN and CDR2 SYGAGS (reference sequence). The CDR3 bases that were read are TGTGCCAGCGGTGATGTGGGGGGGCGCGAAGACACCCAGTAC. The encoded protein is CASGDVGGREDTQY. The whole CDR3 reads CASGDVGGREDTQYF.

A note on this clone: Mouse gene names apply. The sequenced part of the CDR3 DNA is TGTGCCAGCAGTCTACAACAGTCTTCTGGAAATACGCTCTAT. It encodes CASSLQQSSGNTLY. The whole CDR3 is CASSLQQSSGNTLYF. V and J are TRBV26 and TRBJ1-3, with no clear D. The read finishes 1 residue shy of the CDR3 end, and the germline J gene is used to complete it. The germline V and J ends were trimmed by 3 bases and 0 bases, with 9 bases remaining between them. Per the germline V gene, CDR1 is KGHPV and CDR2 is FQNQEV (reference sequence). CDR3 length: 15 amino acids.

About this clone itself: Here the gene names and germline are mouse. The read ends 1 residue before the CDR3 terminus; that terminus is restored from the germline J gene. This chain links TRBV20 with TRBJ2-2; D may be TRBD1 (6 bases). V lost 2 bases, J lost 4 bases, and 8 bases lay in between. This CDR3 has 13 amino acids. Germline lookup yields CDR1 GFQATS and CDR2 STVNSAI. CDR3 DNA (partial): TGTGGTGCTAGGCAGGGGAGCACCGGGCAGCTCTAC. As protein: CGARQGSTGQLY. The full CDR3 sequence reads CGARQGSTGQLYF.

Notes on this clone: Gene names denote mouse genes. The CDR3 reads CASSLGPNQDTQYF. The sequenced part of the CDR3 DNA is TGTGCCAGCAGTCTCGGACCTAACCAAGACACCCAGTAC. This chain links TRBV26 with TRBJ2-5; no clear D gene. The read stops 1 residue short of the end of the CDR3; the missing end is completed from the germline J gene. Germline loops: CDR1 KGHPV, CDR2 FQNQEV (reference sequence). The ends were cut back, 3 bases at V and 0 bases at J, with 7 bases in the middle. This CDR3 spans 14 amino acids.

To note about this clone: The gene names given are mouse names. The read ends 1 residue early relative to the CDR3; the germline J gene fills the gap. This chain connects TRBV13-1 to TRBJ2-3, with D maybe TRBD2 (7 bases). This CDR3 contains 17 residues. Deletions cut 0 bases from V and 0 bases from J, with 14 bases between. Germline V gene data show CDR1 as NSHNY and CDR2 as SYGAGN. The CDR3: CASSDGGGPGSAETLYF. Partial CDR3 DNA: TGTGCCAGCAGTGATGGCGGGGGGCCGGGGAGTGCAGAAACGCTGTAT.

Details on this clone: Gene names denote mouse genes. The read halts 1 residue ahead of the CDR3 end, with the missing end drawn from the germline J gene. The chain has TRBV31 and TRBJ2-4; TRBD2 aligns across 9 bases. J gave up 0 bases and V 0 bases, and 7 bases lay outside the gene matches. This CDR3 has 17 amino acids. Germline V gives CDR1 GKSSPN, CDR2 SITVG. The sequenced CDR3 bases are TGTGCCTGGAGTCTAGGACTGGGGCCAAGTAGTCAAAACACCTTGTAC. This codes for CAWSLGLGPSSQNTLY. The CDR3 as a whole reads CAWSLGLGPSSQNTLYF.

This clone was seen a handful of times. The germline and genes are mouse ones. The read ends 1 residue shy of where the CDR3 ends; the end is completed using the germline J gene. The gene calls are TRBV26 and TRBJ1-5; 8 nucleotides agree with TRBD1. Germline-derived CDR1 and CDR2 are KGHPV and FQNQEV (reference sequence). The CDR3 has 13 amino acids. The J segment lost 6 bases and the V segment lost 7 bases, leaving 5 bases of the junction unmatched. CDR3 sequence reads: CASNRGSGQAPLF. Partial CDR3 DNA: TGTGCCAGCAACAGGGGGAGCGGCCAGGCTCCGCTT.

Concerning this clone itself: Genes and germline come from the mouse. From the germline J gene comes the end of the CDR3, since the read stops 1 residue before it. The chain employs TRBV26 and TRBJ2-4; D gene ambiguous. CDR1 is KGHPV and CDR2 is FQNQEV in the germline V gene (reference sequence). The CDR3 spans 11 residues. Between the trimmed V and J ends, which lost 4 bases and 7 bases, there was a span of 6 bases. The sequenced part of the CDR3 DNA is TGTGCCAGCAGTCCCCTGGACACCTTGTAC. The encoded protein is CASSPLDTLY. The full CDR3 reads CASSPLDTLYF.

Comment on this clone: Genes and germline come from the mouse. The CDR3 end is not reached by the read, which stops 1 residue before it; the germline J gene fills it in. J is TRBJ2-3 and V is TRBV1, with no clear D. The CDR3 has 14 amino acids. Trimming cost V 3 bases and J 0 bases, with 7 bases left between them. The germline V gene encodes CDR1 NSQYPW and CDR2 LRSPGD (reference sequence). The DNA read from the CDR3 is TGCACCTGCAGTGCGGGGTATAGTGCAGAAACGCTGTAT. It encodes CTCSAGYSAETLY. The whole CDR3 region reads CTCSAGYSAETLYF.

A word on this clone: The gene symbols are mouse symbols. The read gets to within 1 residue of the CDR3 end, and the germline J gene fills in the rest. The chain couples TRBV12-2 to TRBJ1-1, with a possible D match to TRBD1 (5 bases). CDR1 is SGHLS, CDR2 HYDKME, per germline. V dropped 0 bases and J dropped 3 bases, with 10 bases sitting between them. The CDR3 contains 14 residues. The sequenced CDR3 bases are TGTGCCAGCTCTCTCGAATGGGGGGACACAGAAGTCTTC. Its protein is CASSLEWGDTEVF. The whole CDR3 protein reads CASSLEWGDTEVFF.

Notes on this clone: Gene names refer to mouse genes. The DNA ends 1 residue before the CDR3 does, and the rest of the CDR3 is filled in from the germline J gene. V gene TRBV19 combines with J gene TRBJ2-2; 7 bases match TRBD1. Germline assignment: CDR1 FNHDT and CDR2 SITEND (reference sequence). V was pared by 5 bases and J by 2 bases, with 3 bases of the junction left unmatched. The CDR3 is 14 amino acids. Partial CDR3 DNA: TGTGCCAGCAGCCGGGGACAGAACACCGGGCAGCTCTAC. Translating it yields CASSRGQNTGQLY. In full, the CDR3 reads CASSRGQNTGQLYF.

Points on this clone: Genes and germline come from the mouse. The read comes to an end 1 residue before the CDR3 does, leaving the germline J gene to fill in the end. The gene calls are TRBV1 and TRBJ2-1, with TRBD2 identical over 10 bases. There are 14 residues in the CDR3. V shed 5 bases and J 7 bases; nucleotides not matched to a gene: 5. Germline loops: CDR1 NSQYPW, CDR2 LRSPGD (reference sequence). Incomplete CDR3 DNA: TGCACCTGCAGTCCTGGGGGGGCTGGGGCTGAGCAGTTC. Translated, it gives CTCSPGGAGAEQF. The CDR3, in full, reads CTCSPGGAGAEQFF.

About this clone itself: Genes here carry mouse names. With the read ending 1 residue before the CDR3 end, the germline J gene is used to fill in that end. V usage is TRBV31 and J usage is TRBJ2-1; 7 bases are a match to TRBD2. This CDR3 contains 13 residues. From germline, CDR1 is GKSSPN and CDR2 SITVG. V shed 4 bases and J 4 bases; nucleotides not matched to a gene: 4. CDR3 amino acids: CAWTKTGYAEQFF. Partial CDR3 DNA: TGTGCCTGGACCAAGACTGGGTATGCTGAGCAGTTC.

To note about this clone: The gene names given are mouse names. The part of the CDR3 DNA that was read is TGTGCCAGCAGTCTGGGGTCAGACCAGGCTCCGCTT. This sequence encodes CASSLGSDQAPL. The whole CDR3 sequence reads CASSLGSDQAPLF. The chain recombines TRBV26 with TRBJ1-5; D call uncertain. The CDR3 goes on 1 residue after the read ends, and that part is filled in from the germline J gene. Germline loops: CDR1 KGHPV, CDR2 FQNQEV (reference sequence). CDR3 length: 13 residues. Trimming took off 2 bases at V and 5 bases at J, with 7 bases between the two ends.